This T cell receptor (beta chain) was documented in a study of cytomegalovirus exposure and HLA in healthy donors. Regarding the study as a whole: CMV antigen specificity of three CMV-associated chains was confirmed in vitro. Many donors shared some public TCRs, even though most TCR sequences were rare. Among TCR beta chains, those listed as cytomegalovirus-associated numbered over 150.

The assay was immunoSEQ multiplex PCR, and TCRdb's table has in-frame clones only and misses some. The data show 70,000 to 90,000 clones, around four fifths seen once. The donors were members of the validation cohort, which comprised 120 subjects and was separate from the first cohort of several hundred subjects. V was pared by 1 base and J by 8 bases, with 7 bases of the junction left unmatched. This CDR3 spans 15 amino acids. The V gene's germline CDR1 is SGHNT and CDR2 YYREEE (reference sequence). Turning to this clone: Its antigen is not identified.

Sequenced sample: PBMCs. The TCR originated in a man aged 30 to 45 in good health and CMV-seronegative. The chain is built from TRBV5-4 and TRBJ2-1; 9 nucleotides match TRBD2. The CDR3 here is CASSLPGLAVDEQFF. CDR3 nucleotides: TGTGCCAGCAGCTTGCCGGGACTAGCTGTCGATGAGCAGTTCTTC.